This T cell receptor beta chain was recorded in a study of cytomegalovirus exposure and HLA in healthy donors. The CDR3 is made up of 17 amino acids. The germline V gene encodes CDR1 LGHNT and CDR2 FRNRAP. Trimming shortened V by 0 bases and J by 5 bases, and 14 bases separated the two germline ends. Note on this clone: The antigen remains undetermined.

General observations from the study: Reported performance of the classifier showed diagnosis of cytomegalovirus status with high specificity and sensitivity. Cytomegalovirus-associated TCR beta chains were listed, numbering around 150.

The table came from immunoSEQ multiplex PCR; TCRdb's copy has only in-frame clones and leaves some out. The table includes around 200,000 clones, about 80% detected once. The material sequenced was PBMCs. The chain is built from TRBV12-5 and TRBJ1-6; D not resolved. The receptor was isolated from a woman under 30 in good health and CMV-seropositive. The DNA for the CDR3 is TGTGCTAGTGGTTTGGTACTAGGGAGAGGCCATAATTCACCCCTCCACTTT. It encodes CASGLVLGRGHNSPLHF.